One and the same sample provided the 32 T cell receptor beta chains below, sequenced in a study of blood T cell repertoires in COVID-19. Sequencing was performed with immunoSEQ multiplex PCR; in TCRdb, only in-frame clones are kept and a portion is missing. The table records about 150,000 clones, more than 65% of them present only once. The sample taken for sequencing was peripheral blood. These receptors all stem from a woman older than 75 with acute or convalescent COVID-19.

This sequence joins TRBV6-1 and TRBJ1-2; no firm D call. V lost 0 bases, J lost 0 bases, and 8 bases lay in between. CDR1 MNHNS and CDR2 SASEGT come from the germline V gene. The CDR3 contains 15 residues. The CDR3 DNA follows: TGTGCCAGCAGTGAAGCGTTCAATTCTAACTATGGCTACACCTTC. As protein: CASSEAFNSNYGYTF.

The chain uses TRBV7-9 and TRBJ2-3, with 7 bases matching TRBD2. V was clipped by 2 bases and J by 2 bases; unmatched bases: 7. The CDR3 loop spans 16 amino acids. The germline V gene has CDR1 SEHNR and CDR2 FQNEAQ (reference sequence). In nucleotides, the CDR3 is TGTGCCAGCAGCTTATATCTACTAGCGAACACAGATACGCAGTATTTT. Translated: CASSLYLLANTDTQYF. Combining the CDR3 with reference TRBV7-9 and TRBJ2-3 gives the whole variable domain DTGVSQNPRHKITKRGQNVTFRCDPISEHNRLYWYRQTLGQGPEFLTYFQNEAQLEKSRLLSDRFSAERPKGSFSTLEIQRTEQGDSAMYLCASSLYLLANTDTQYFGPGTRLTVL.

The J gene is TRBJ1-1, the V gene TRBV18; 8 bases align to TRBD1. Germline V gene sequence: CDR1 KGHSH, CDR2 LQKENI. The junction had 10 bases not matched to a gene; V was cut back by 3 bases and J by 4 bases. This CDR3 has 16 amino acids. The chain's CDR3 is CASSPYDRGSGTEAFF. Here the CDR3 DNA reads TGTGCCAGCTCACCGTATGACAGGGGATCGGGCACTGAAGCTTTCTTT.

The CDR3 spells CASSRTGGATSYGYTF. CDR3 bases: TGTGCCAGCAGCCGGACAGGGGGCGCGACATCCTATGGCTACACCTTC. The chain carries TRBV11-2 and TRBJ1-2; 11 bases line up with TRBD1. CDR1 and CDR2 from the germline V gene are SGHAT and FQNNGV. Unmatched junction bases numbered 9, after V lost 5 bases and J lost 4 bases. The CDR3 runs 16 residues.

The gene calls are TRBV7-9 and TRBJ1-2, with a weak D call TRBD1 (5 bases). Germline-derived CDR1 and CDR2 are SEHNR and FQNEAQ (reference sequence). The CDR3 runs to 14 residues. V lost 1 base and J 8 bases, leaving 14 bases between the germline ends. CDR3: CASSLESAGRGYTF. The CDR3 DNA reads as TGTGCCAGCAGCTTAGAGTCGGCAGGGCGAGGCTACACCTTC.

This clone turned up a few times. The chain recombines TRBV11-1 with TRBJ2-4, with D perhaps matching TRBD1 (5 bases). V was clipped by 3 bases and J by 0 bases, with 6 bases between them. CDR1 and CDR2 from the germline V gene are SGHAT and FQDESV (reference sequence). CDR3 length: 14 amino acids. The CDR3 sequence: CASSFQGAKNIQYF. DNA of the CDR3: TGTGCCAGCAGCTTCCAGGGAGCCAAAAACATTCAGTACTTC.

The chain has TRBV7-9 and TRBJ1-2; D ambiguous. Deletions cut 5 bases from V and 7 bases from J, with 20 bases between. This CDR3 spans 15 amino acids. The germline V gene has CDR1 SEHNR and CDR2 FQNEAQ (reference sequence). CDR3: CASSPNSKGESGYTF. The CDR3 bases are TGTGCCAGCAGCCCCAATAGTAAGGGAGAAAGTGGCTACACCTTC.

The chain is built from TRBV19 and TRBJ2-2; D is possibly TRBD2 (7 bases). The CDR3 has 14 amino acids. Per germline, CDR1 LNHDA and CDR2 SQIVND (reference sequence). V lost 4 bases, J lost 6 bases, and 12 bases lay in between. Here the CDR3 DNA reads TGTGCCAGTAGTACACAGGGAGGGGCCGGGGAGCTGTTTTTT. Translated: CASSTQGGAGELFF.

The rearrangement joins TRBV11-2 to TRBJ1-1; TRBD1 matches at 8 bases. Trimming removed 0 bases from V and 0 bases from J; junction bases left unmatched: 9. The CDR3 has 18 amino acids. Germline V gene data show CDR1 as SGHAT and CDR2 as FQNNGV. The CDR3 nucleotides are TGTGCCAGCAGCTTAGATCGAAAGACAGGGGTGATGAACACTGAAGCTTTCTTT. The encoded protein is CASSLDRKTGVMNTEAFF.

This clone has just a few counts. V gene TRBV7-9 combines with J gene TRBJ2-1, with a tentative D call TRBD2 (5 bases). The V end lost 1 base, the J end lost 13 bases, and 14 bases lay between the germline ends. Per the germline V gene, CDR1 is SEHNR and CDR2 is FQNEAQ (reference sequence). The CDR3 has 13 residues. The CDR3 reads CASSLGNGDSQFF. CDR3 sequence (DNA): TGTGCCAGCAGCTTAGGGAACGGGGATTCCCAGTTCTTC.

The chain uses TRBV5-1 and TRBJ2-7, with 9 bases aligning to TRBD1. The germline gives CDR1 SGHRS, CDR2 YFSETQ. The CDR3 runs 13 residues. The V and J ends lost 5 bases and 3 bases, in that order; junction bases with no gene match: 3. Here the CDR3 reads CASRTGQGYEQYF. The CDR3 region has the DNA TGCGCCAGCAGGACGGGACAGGGCTACGAGCAGTACTTC.

The rearrangement joins TRBV7-2 to TRBJ2-5, with D possibly matching TRBD1 (5 bases). Germline V CDR1 and CDR2: SGHTA, FQGNSA. The CDR3 spans 13 residues. V lost 3 bases to trimming and J lost 2 bases, with 7 bases between them. The CDR3 nucleotides are TGTGCCAGCAGCTTTCAGGGACAAGAGACCCAGTACTTC. Protein product: CASSFQGQETQYF. The complete variable domain, with remaining parts taken from reference TRBV7-2 and TRBJ2-5, reads GAGVSQSPSNKVTEKGKDVELRCDPISGHTALYWYRQSLGQGLEFLIYFQGNSAPDKSGLPSDRFSAERTGGSVSTLTIQRTQQEDSAVYLCASSFQGQETQYFGPGTRLLVL.

In the case of this clone: Other DNA sequences in this specimen translate into the identical CDR3. The J gene is TRBJ2-5, the V gene TRBV7-6; D gene ambiguous. Germline V lookup: CDR1 SGHVS, CDR2 FNYEAQ. Trimming removed 5 bases from V and 8 bases from J, with 9 bases in between. CDR3 length: 11 residues. The CDR3 DNA is TGTGCCAGCAGCCCCGGAGAAACCCAGTACTTC. Translating it yields CASSPGETQYF.

The chain is built from TRBV3-1 (or the pseudogene TRBV3-2) and TRBJ2-1, with TRBD1 identical over 8 bases. Germline loops: CDR1 LGHDT, CDR2 YNNKEL (reference sequence). CDR3 length: 14 amino acids. J gave up 4 bases and V 7 bases, and 6 bases lay outside the gene matches. Here the CDR3 reads CASKGDRLYNEQFF. CDR3 DNA sequence: TGTGCCAGCAAGGGGGACAGGCTATACAATGAGCAGTTCTTC.

This clone has just one count. V usage is TRBV7-2 and J usage is TRBJ1-6; 9 bases agree with TRBD1. The germline CDR1 and CDR2 sequences are SGHTA and FQGNSA. CDR3 length: 15 amino acids. The V segment lost 7 bases and the J segment 9 bases; nucleotides outside the gene matches: 10. The CDR3 loop reads CASTFRGQGFSPLHF. CDR3 nucleotides: TGTGCCAGCACCTTCAGGGGACAGGGCTTTTCACCCCTCCACTTT. Complete variable domain (other parts from reference TRBV7-2 and TRBJ1-6): GAGVSQSPSNKVTEKGKDVELRCDPISGHTALYWYRQSLGQGLEFLIYFQGNSAPDKSGLPSDRFSAERTGGSVSTLTIQRTQQEDSAVYLCASTFRGQGFSPLHFGNGTRLTVT.

The chain joins TRBV11-1 to TRBJ1-2; no firm D call. Trimming shortened V by 5 bases and J by 4 bases, and 11 bases separated the two germline ends. The CDR3 spans 13 residues. The V gene's germline CDR1 is SGHAT and CDR2 FQDESV (reference sequence). The CDR3 region has the DNA TGTGCCAGCAGCCCTCGAGGGCCCTATGGCTACACCTTC. The encoded protein is CASSPRGPYGYTF. The complete variable domain, with remaining parts taken from reference TRBV11-1 and TRBJ1-2, reads EAEVAQSPRYKITEKSQAVAFWCDPISGHATLYWYRQILGQGPELLVQFQDESVVDDSQLPKDRFSAERLKGVDSTLKIQPAELGDSAMYLCASSPRGPYGYTFGSGTRLTVV.

This clone was detected a few times. The chain employs TRBV19 and TRBJ2-2, with TRBD2 matching over 7 bases. The germline V gene encodes CDR1 LNHDA and CDR2 SQIVND (reference sequence). J was trimmed by 7 bases and V by 5 bases; bases with no gene match: 13. The CDR3 sequence is 16 residues long. CDR3: CASSVGLRSGGGELFF. The CDR3 DNA reads as TGTGCCAGTAGTGTCGGACTCCGGTCGGGGGGCGGGGAGCTGTTTTTT.

The rearrangement uses TRBV4-1 and TRBJ1-4, with D unclear. Trimming took 1 base from V and 1 from J, leaving 10 bases between them. The CDR3 consists of 16 residues. Germline CDR1 MGHRA, CDR2 YSYEKL. The CDR3 protein is CASSQAPLLTNEKLFF. CDR3 nucleotide sequence: TGCGCCAGCAGCCAAGCGCCACTGTTAACTAATGAAAAACTGTTTTTT.

This chain connects TRBV5-1 to TRBJ1-3; TRBD1 matches 9 bases. The CDR3 covers 18 residues. The junction had 13 bases not matched to a gene; V was cut back by 2 bases and J by 4 bases. Germline values: CDR1 SGHRS, CDR2 YFSETQ. The CDR3 DNA reads TGCGCCAGCAGCTTAACCTTTACCGGGACAGGGACCGGAAACACCATATATTTT. This encodes CASSLTFTGTGTGNTIYF.

This clone showed up just a few times. The chain joins TRBV19 to TRBJ1-6, with 7 bases that match TRBD1. V lost 3 bases and J lost 0; bases outside the gene matches: 2. Germline loops: CDR1 LNHDA, CDR2 SQIVND (reference sequence). The length of the CDR3 is 16 residues. In DNA form, the CDR3 reads TGTGCCAGTAGTATCCGACAGGGCTCCTATAATTCACCCCTCCACTTT. It is translated as CASSIRQGSYNSPLHF. The full variable domain, with the rest looked up from reference TRBV19 and TRBJ1-6, is DGGITQSPKYLFRKEGQNVTLSCEQNLNHDAMYWYRQDPGQGLRLIYYSQIVNDFQKGDIAEGYSVSREKKESFPLTVTSAQKNPTAFYLCASSIRQGSYNSPLHFGNGTRLTVT.

In this sample, this clone turned up a few times. The CDR3 sequence: CASSTGLAGAGGTDTQYF. As DNA, the CDR3 is TGTGCCAGCAGCACGGGACTAGCGGGAGCTGGCGGCACAGATACGCAGTATTTT. This chain joins TRBV4-2 and TRBJ2-3; TRBD2 agrees at 14 bases. This CDR3 contains 18 residues. In germline, CDR1 is LGHNA, CDR2 YNFKEQ. The V gene end was trimmed by 5 bases and the J gene end by 1 base; junction bases not matched to a gene: 8.

The gene calls are TRBV6-5 and TRBJ1-4, with D possibly TRBD1 on 5 matching bases. The CDR3 is made up of 14 amino acids. Trimming removed 5 bases from V and 8 bases from J, with 15 bases in between. Germline V gene sequence: CDR1 MNHEY, CDR2 SVGAGI. DNA of the CDR3: TGTGCCAGCAGTCTTGGGGCAGGGAGGGAAAAACTGTTTTTT. Protein product: CASSLGAGREKLFF.

This clone has more than one count but fewer than ten. The gene calls are TRBV19 and TRBJ1-1; possibly TRBD1 for D (6 bases). Germline values: CDR1 LNHDA, CDR2 SQIVND (reference sequence). The CDR3 contains 13 residues. Trimming pared 6 bases from V and 4 bases from J, leaving 12 bases between. This CDR3 reads CASSPQGFTEAFF. The CDR3 DNA sequence: TGTGCCAGTAGCCCCCAGGGGTTCACTGAAGCTTTCTTT.

The J gene is TRBJ1-2, the V gene TRBV4-1; 10 bases are shared with TRBD1. Germline lookup yields CDR1 MGHRA and CDR2 YSYEKL. Trimming at V came to 0 bases and at J to 7 bases, leaving 8 bases not matched to a gene. The CDR3 covers 16 residues. The CDR3 DNA sequence: TGCGCCAGCAGCCAAGAAGGGGGACAGGGGACCGGTGGCTACACCTTC. This gives the protein CASSQEGGQGTGGYTF.

This chain uses TRBV6-5 with TRBJ1-2; D is unresolved. The CDR3 extends over 12 amino acids. Germline CDR1 MNHEY, CDR2 SVGAGI. Trimming cost V 8 bases and J 8 bases, with 15 bases left between them. DNA of the CDR3: TGTGCCAGCTGTAGCGTATCCCGAGGCTACACCTTC. The encoded protein is CASCSVSRGYTF.

The chain has TRBV7-2 and TRBJ2-5; D perhaps matches TRBD2 (7 bases). V dropped 3 bases and J dropped 1 base, with 12 bases sitting between them. This CDR3 has 15 residues. Germline CDR1 and CDR2: SGHTA and FQGNSA. This chain's CDR3 is CASSLGGRIQETQYF. DNA of the CDR3: TGTGCCAGCAGCTTGGGGGGGCGCATCCAAGAGACCCAGTACTTC. Together with reference TRBV7-2 and TRBJ2-5, the CDR3 gives the full variable domain: GAGVSQSPSNKVTEKGKDVELRCDPISGHTALYWYRQSLGQGLEFLIYFQGNSAPDKSGLPSDRFSAERTGGSVSTLTIQRTQQEDSAVYLCASSLGGRIQETQYFGPGTRLLVL.

This chain joins TRBV20-1 and TRBJ1-5; D gene unclear. In germline, CDR1 is DFQATT, CDR2 SNEGSKA (reference sequence). Trimming removed 3 bases at V and 0 bases at J, with 9 bases between. This CDR3 region has 14 residues. CDR3 in DNA: TGCAGTGCTAGTATAGGCGGTAGCAATCAGCCCCAGCATTTT. Protein: CSASIGGSNQPQHF.

The rearrangement uses TRBV28 and TRBJ2-7, with TRBD2 matching 11 bases. This CDR3 has 15 amino acids. Germline V gives CDR1 MDHEN, CDR2 SYDVKM. J lost 7 bases, V lost 5 bases, and 10 bases had no gene match. CDR3 protein: CASSDSSGRRREQYF. Written as DNA, the CDR3 is TGTGCCAGCAGTGATTCTAGCGGGAGGCGAAGAGAGCAGTACTTC.

The chain uses TRBV11-2 and TRBJ1-3; tentative D call: TRBD1 (5 bases). Trimming took 2 bases from V and 3 from J, leaving 11 bases between them. The CDR3 is 15 residues long. In germline, CDR1 is SGHAT, CDR2 FQNNGV. CDR3 nucleotides: TGTGCCAGCAGCTTACAACCAGGGTTTGGAAACACCATATATTTT. Residues: CASSLQPGFGNTIYF.

Many counts were recorded for this clone. The chain joins TRBV30 to TRBJ1-5, with D perhaps TRBD1 (6 bases). Trimming stripped 4 bases from V and 0 bases from J, with 13 bases between. This CDR3 is built from 15 residues. Germline CDR1 and CDR2: GTSNPN and SVGIG (reference sequence). The CDR3 DNA follows: TGTGCCTGGATGGGGGGGCCTTATAGCAATCAGCCCCAGCATTTT. Residues: CAWMGGPYSNQPQHF.

The chain combines TRBV7-6 with TRBJ2-7; 10 bases fit TRBD1. The CDR3 sequence is 17 residues long. Germline V gives CDR1 SGHVS, CDR2 FNYEAQ. The ends lost 5 bases at V and 7 bases at J; junction bases unmatched: 17. CDR3 region: CASSRGPMTGGLEEQYF. The CDR3 region has the DNA TGTGCCAGCAGCAGAGGCCCGATGACAGGGGGCCTTGAAGAGCAGTACTTC. The full variable domain, its missing parts supplied by reference TRBV7-6 and TRBJ2-7, is GAGVSQSPRYKVTKRGQDVALRCDPISGHVSLYWYRQALGQGPEFLTYFNYEAQQDKSGLPNDRFSAERPEGSISTLTIQRTEQRDSAMYRCASSRGPMTGGLEEQYFGPGTRLTVT.

V is TRBV4-2 and J is TRBJ1-6, with D uncertain. The CDR3 runs to 14 residues. CDR1 is LGHNA, CDR2 YNFKEQ, per germline. The V end lost 0 bases, the J end lost 9 bases, and 9 bases lay between the germline ends. CDR3 residues: CASSQELAGSPLHF. The CDR3 nucleotides read TGTGCCAGCAGCCAAGAATTAGCGGGTTCACCCCTCCACTTT.